This TCR beta chain was documented in a study of cytomegalovirus exposure and HLA in healthy donors. The CDR3 is made up of 13 amino acids. Germline values: CDR1 KGHSH, CDR2 LQKENI. V lost 6 bases, J lost 5 bases, and 13 bases lay in between. The PCR had 60 Vbeta and 13 Jbeta primers. Profiled with immunoSEQ multiplex PCR; TCRdb holds only in-frame clones, not every one. The repertoire holds 98,000 or so clones, approximately 79% seen once, with about 5.3% in the top ten. The chain links TRBV18 to TRBJ2-5; D may be TRBD2 (6 bases). The specimen sequenced was PBMCs. This receptor was obtained from a man in his fifties or sixties in good health and CMV-seropositive. As DNA, the CDR3 is TGTGCCAGCTCCCCCGGCGGGGTGGAGACCCAGTACTTC. Protein: CASSPGGVETQYF.